The 5 T cell receptor beta chains below come from one sample, sequenced in a study of post-analysis software for immune sequencing data. The TCR beta cDNA libraries contained unique molecular identifiers. MiXCR was run by TCRdb on the PCR reads, yielding one entry per CDR3 protein. Counted here are roughly 580,000 distinct CDR3 sequences, around 44% occurring once; the ten biggest clones make up under 2%. Overall study findings and caveats: Included in a set of five TRBV segments more frequent in patients than controls were TRBV5-6, TRBV5-1 and TRBV20-1.

These TCRs' antigens remain unknown. Input material: blood. The receptors derive from a girl aged 5 to 17 with multiple sclerosis.

V is TRBV11-2 and J is TRBJ2-7; possible D gene TRBD1, 6 bases. V dropped 6 bases and J dropped 7 bases, with 16 bases sitting between them. Per germline, CDR1 SGHAT and CDR2 FQNNGV. The CDR3 loop spans 13 amino acids. This CDR3 is CASRNPGTQEQYF. As DNA, the CDR3 is TGTGCCAGCAGAAACCCCGGGACACAAGAGCAGTACTTC.

Here the CDR3 DNA reads TGTGCCAGCAGTAGACAGGGGTTGGGCAATGAGCAGTTCTTC. Encoded protein: CASSRQGLGNEQFF. The chain is built from TRBV12-3 or TRBV12-4 and TRBJ2-1; 8 bases map to TRBD1. The J segment lost 6 bases and the V segment lost 5 bases, leaving 6 bases of the junction unmatched. The CDR3 has 14 residues.

This clonotype showed up just a few times. The chain employs TRBV5-6 and TRBJ2-1; the match to TRBD1 covers 8 bases. V lost 1 base, J lost 9 bases, and 12 bases stayed unmatched. Germline V CDR1 and CDR2: SGHDT, YYEEEE. The CDR3 sequence is 16 residues long. The CDR3 here is CASSLFQQGEASEQFF. In nucleotides, the CDR3 is TGTGCCAGCAGCTTGTTCCAACAGGGGGAGGCGAGTGAGCAGTTCTTC. Full variable domain (missing parts from reference TRBV5-6 and TRBJ2-1): DAGVTQSPTHLIKTRGQQVTLRCSPKSGHDTVSWYQQALGQGPQFIFQYYEEEERQRGNFPDRFSGHQFPNYSSELNVNALLLGDSALYLCASSLFQQGEASEQFFGPGTRLTVL.

The CDR3 reads CASSQAIRPQPQHF. As DNA, the CDR3 is TGCGCCAGCAGCCAAGCGATCCGACCCCAGCCCCAGCATTTT. This chain uses TRBV4-1 with TRBJ1-5; D remains ambiguous. The germline V and J ends were trimmed by 1 base and 7 bases, with 11 bases remaining between them. The CDR3 spans 14 residues. Per the germline V gene, CDR1 is MGHRA and CDR2 is YSYEKL.

The chain carries TRBV10-3 and TRBJ2-5, with D uncertain. Germline CDR1 reads ENHRY; CDR2 reads SYGVKD. V gave up 4 bases and J gave up 5 bases, with 8 bases separating them. CDR3 length: 12 residues. CDR3 DNA: TGTGCCATCAGTGTTGCGGAGGAGACCCAGTACTTC. This gives the protein CAISVAEETQYF.